Shown below are 27 T cell receptor beta chains from a single sample sequenced in a study of blood T cell repertoires in COVID-19 (dated by TCRdb to about 2020). Libraries were built with the immunoSEQ multiplex PCR assay. Held by TCRdb, this immuneACCESS table contains in-frame sequences only and omits some clones. Under half of the omission traces to an unresolved V gene where checked; the cause of the rest is unknown. For this sample there are 65,000 to 100,000 clones; about 84% appear just once. The ten largest clonotypes hold about 12% of the sample. What was sequenced was peripheral blood. Source of these receptors: a human donor in a cohort sampled during active COVID-19.

The chain carries TRBV10-3 and TRBJ2-7; the D is unclear. Per the germline V gene, CDR1 is ENHRY and CDR2 is SYGVKD. The CDR3 is 12 amino acids. V was pared by 8 bases and J by 2 bases, with 10 bases between. The CDR3 loop reads CAISTDTYEQYF. CDR3 coding DNA: TGTGCCATCTCTACCGACACCTACGAGCAGTACTTC.

This chain links TRBV5-1 with TRBJ2-5, with 10 nucleotides matching TRBD2. CDR1 and CDR2 from the germline V gene are SGHRS and YFSETQ. Germline trimming cut 0 bases from V and 3 bases from J; bases unmatched to any gene: 2. The CDR3 consists of 15 residues. CDR3 nucleotide sequence: TGCGCCAGCAGCTTGGGTAGCGGGGGGAAAGAGACCCAGTACTTC. Protein product: CASSLGSGGKETQYF.

The chain is built from TRBV6-5 and TRBJ2-1, with TRBD1 matching over 7 bases. Germline V gene data show CDR1 as MNHEY and CDR2 as SVGAGI. This CDR3 is 14 amino acids long. The J segment lost 1 base and the V segment lost 5 bases, leaving 2 bases of the junction unmatched. CDR3 loop: CASSRQGSYNEQFF. As DNA, the CDR3 is TGTGCCAGCAGTCGACAGGGTTCCTACAATGAGCAGTTCTTC.

V and J are TRBV18 and TRBJ1-2; 8 bases fit TRBD1. The length of the CDR3 is 15 residues. CDR1 is KGHSH and CDR2 is LQKENI in the germline V gene. V gave up 4 bases and J gave up 7 bases; unmatched junction bases: 11. CDR3 region: CASSQGIRTGLGYTF. DNA for the CDR3: TGTGCCAGCTCACAAGGTATAAGGACAGGGCTTGGCTACACCTTC.

V and J are TRBV29-1 and TRBJ2-7; 7 nucleotides agree with TRBD1. In germline, CDR1 is SQVTM, CDR2 ANQGSEA. V shed 5 bases, J shed 4 bases, and the junction held 11 bases outside the gene matches. This CDR3 is built from 14 residues. Written as DNA, the CDR3 is TGCAGCGTTCGTGACGACAGGGTTGGGTACGAGCAGTACTTC. Protein sequence: CSVRDDRVGYEQYF.

The chain is built from TRBV28 and TRBJ1-3; the match to TRBD1 covers 7 bases. The V segment lost 4 bases and the J segment 7 bases; nucleotides outside the gene matches: 10. This CDR3 has 15 amino acids. The germline V gene encodes CDR1 MDHEN and CDR2 SYDVKM. The CDR3 protein is CASSSSRQGRNTIYF. As DNA, the CDR3 is TGTGCCAGCAGTTCCTCTAGACAGGGCCGGAACACCATATATTTT.

A few counts support this clone. This chain connects TRBV24-1 to TRBJ2-2; 9 nucleotides align to TRBD1. The length of the CDR3 is 15 residues. Germline values: CDR1 KGHDR, CDR2 SFDVKD. V lost 7 bases to trimming and J lost 5 bases; unmatched junction nucleotides: 7. The CDR3 nucleotides read TGTGCCACCAGGCCGGGACAGGGTTATACCGGGGAGCTGTTTTTT. Translation: CATRPGQGYTGELFF.

The V gene is TRBV9, the J gene TRBJ2-3; 9 nucleotides match TRBD2. This CDR3 is 17 amino acids long. Trimming took 0 bases from V and 1 from J; bases not matched to a gene: 6. CDR1 is SGDLS, CDR2 YYNGEE, per germline. The CDR3 nucleotides are TGTGCCAGCAGCGTAGGACTAGCGGCATCCGGCACAGATACGCAGTATTTT. This sequence encodes CASSVGLAASGTDTQYF.

This clone was found once. The CDR3 spells CASSRGENTEAFF. In nucleotides, the CDR3 is TGTGCCAGCAGCCGGGGGGAGAACACTGAAGCTTTCTTT. The V and J genes are TRBV6-5 and TRBJ1-1, with D perhaps matching TRBD1 (5 bases). There are 13 residues in the CDR3. Germline values: CDR1 MNHEY, CDR2 SVGAGI. V was cut by 6 bases and J by 1 base, with 9 bases left in between.

In its sample, this clone was seen once. This chain connects TRBV29-1 to TRBJ2-7; 8 nucleotides line up with TRBD1. The length of the CDR3 is 13 residues. Unmatched junction bases numbered 6, after V lost 4 bases and J lost 4 bases. Germline V gives CDR1 SQVTM, CDR2 ANQGSEA. CDR3 DNA: TGCAGCGTTGTTCATCAGGGGGCTTACGAGCAGTACTTC. Translated, it gives CSVVHQGAYEQYF.

V is TRBV25-1 and J is TRBJ1-3; TRBD1 is a possible D gene (6 bases). The germline V and J ends were trimmed by 7 bases and 3 bases, with 10 bases remaining between them. This CDR3 has 13 residues. Germline CDR1 and CDR2: MGHDK and SYGVNS. CDR3 sequence: CASNRVDGNTIYF. In nucleotides, the CDR3 is TGTGCCAGCAACAGGGTGGATGGAAACACCATATATTTT.

The chain links TRBV28 to TRBJ1-3, with 8 bases identical to TRBD1. This CDR3 spans 19 amino acids. V lost 1 base to trimming and J lost 3 bases; unmatched junction nucleotides: 14. Per the germline V gene, CDR1 is MDHEN and CDR2 is SYDVKM. The CDR3 is CASSLYKGSGGKSGNTIYF. For the CDR3, the DNA is TGTGCCAGCAGTTTATATAAAGGGTCAGGGGGCAAGAGTGGAAACACCATATATTTT.

The chain employs TRBV15 and TRBJ2-1; tentatively, D is TRBD2 (5 bases). This CDR3 is built from 15 residues. CDR1 and CDR2 from the germline V gene are LNHNV and YYDKDF (reference sequence). V was trimmed by 3 bases and J by 5 bases, leaving 14 bases between them. CDR3 bases: TGTGCCACCAGCAGGGATAGCGTCTCGAACAATGAGCAGTTCTTC. It yields the protein CATSRDSVSNNEQFF.

This chain links TRBV7-9 with TRBJ1-5; 7 nucleotides align to TRBD1. The CDR3 loop spans 14 amino acids. In germline, CDR1 is SEHNR, CDR2 FQNEAQ (reference sequence). J lost 4 bases, V lost 5 bases, and 5 bases had no gene match. The CDR3 DNA is TGTGCCAGCAGCGAGGGGACAGTAAATCAGCCCCAGCATTTT. Protein product: CASSEGTVNQPQHF.

This rearrangement joins TRBV6-2 or TRBV6-3 to TRBJ1-3; no clear D gene. The CDR3 has 20 amino acids. Trimming removed 2 bases from V and 0 bases from J, with 23 bases in between. Per the germline V gene, CDR1 is MNHEY and CDR2 is SVGEGT. CDR3 residues: CASSYPATLSSSLSGNTIYF. CDR3 bases: TGTGCCAGCAGTTACCCCGCGACACTTTCCTCGTCACTCTCTGGAAACACCATATATTTT.

The chain links TRBV18 to TRBJ1-2; possible D gene TRBD1, 6 bases. Germline V gene sequence: CDR1 KGHSH, CDR2 LQKENI. Trimming stripped 0 bases from V and 2 bases from J, with 10 bases between. CDR3 length: 15 residues. The CDR3 DNA follows: TGTGCCAGCTCACCACCGGGGGGGCCAAACTATGGCTACACCTTC. Encoded protein: CASSPPGGPNYGYTF.

The chain joins TRBV6-6 to TRBJ2-5; no definite D call. The V gene's germline CDR1 is MNHNY and CDR2 SVGAGI (reference sequence). This CDR3 is 15 amino acids long. The ends were cut back, 6 bases at V and 4 bases at J, with 18 bases in the middle. The DNA for the CDR3 is TGTGCCAGCAGCCAACTGGCGGTACGTGGAGAGACCCAGTACTTC. Amino acid sequence: CASSQLAVRGETQYF.

Details on this clone: The identical CDR3 is also encoded by other nucleotide sequences in the sample. V is TRBV28 and J is TRBJ2-7; tentatively, D is TRBD2 (5 bases). The V end lost 1 base, the J end lost 5 bases, and 6 bases lay between the germline ends. The CDR3 spans 12 residues. Per the germline V gene, CDR1 is MDHEN and CDR2 is SYDVKM. The CDR3 region has the DNA TGTGCCAGCAGTTTATTGCGGGACGAGCAGTACTTC. Translating it yields CASSLLRDEQYF.

The genes are TRBV28 and TRBJ2-5, with 12 bases lining up with TRBD2. Per germline, CDR1 MDHEN and CDR2 SYDVKM. CDR3 length: 15 residues. Trimming removed 5 bases from V and 3 bases from J; junction bases left unmatched: 4. Written as DNA, the CDR3 is TGTGCCAGCAGTACTAGCGGGGGGACGAAAGAGACCCAGTACTTC. It is translated as CASSTSGGTKETQYF. The entire variable domain, with the rest obtained from reference TRBV28 and TRBJ2-5, is as follows: DVKVTQSSRYLVKRTGEKVFLECVQDMDHENMFWYRQDPGLGLRLIYFSYDVKMKEKGDIPEGYSVSREKKERFSLILESASTNQTSMYLCASSTSGGTKETQYFGPGTRLLVL.

The chain employs TRBV19 and TRBJ1-1; 7 bases align to TRBD1. CDR3 length: 13 amino acids. J lost 8 bases, V lost 4 bases, and 7 bases had no gene match. CDR1 LNHDA and CDR2 SQIVND come from the germline V gene (reference sequence). The CDR3 here is CASSTRDRLEAFF. The CDR3 nucleotides read TGTGCCAGTAGTACGCGGGACAGACTAGAAGCTTTCTTT.

The chain is built from TRBV7-9 and TRBJ1-3; tentatively, D is TRBD1 (5 bases). Germline V gene sequence: CDR1 SEHNR, CDR2 FQNEAQ (reference sequence). Trimming took 5 bases from V and 14 from J, leaving 13 bases between them. CDR3 length: 11 residues. CDR3 bases: TGTGCCAGCAGCCAAGGGACTCTCCTATATTTT. Translation gives CASSQGTLLYF.

The rearrangement joins TRBV15 to TRBJ2-1, with D unresolved. Germline lookup yields CDR1 LNHNV and CDR2 YYDKDF (reference sequence). V lost 8 bases and J lost 2, with 10 bases in between. The CDR3 loop spans 13 amino acids. This CDR3 is CATRNRAYNEQFF. The CDR3 DNA is TGTGCCACCCGTAATAGAGCCTACAATGAGCAGTTCTTC.

The CDR3 protein is CASSELANTGELFF. For the CDR3, the DNA is TGTGCCAGCAGTGAACTAGCGAACACCGGGGAGCTGTTTTTT. The V call is TRBV2, the J call TRBJ2-2; no definite D call. With 2 bases removed from V and 0 bases from J, the gap between germline ends came to 4 bases. CDR3 size: 14 residues. The germline CDR1 and CDR2 sequences are SNHLY and FYNNEI.

The gene calls are TRBV10-3 and TRBJ2-3; 10 positions match TRBD1. The CDR3 is made up of 14 amino acids. V was pared by 4 bases and J by 5 bases, with 3 bases of the junction left unmatched. CDR1 is ENHRY and CDR2 is SYGVKD in the germline V gene. The CDR3 loop reads CAISGTGGRDTQYF. CDR3 nucleotide sequence: TGTGCCATCAGTGGGACAGGGGGGAGAGATACGCAGTATTTT.

J is TRBJ2-6 and V is TRBV7-9; D perhaps matches TRBD1 (5 bases). The CDR3 loop spans 15 amino acids. Germline CDR1 SEHNR, CDR2 FQNEAQ (reference sequence). The V gene lost 5 bases and the J gene lost 4 bases, with 12 bases spanning the gap. The CDR3 DNA sequence: TGTGCCAGCAGCCCTAGGGGATTCGGGGCCAACGTCCTGACTTTC. This sequence encodes CASSPRGFGANVLTF.

The chain joins TRBV29-1 to TRBJ2-3; 9 bases map to TRBD2. V lost 0 bases, J lost 5 bases, and 9 bases stayed unmatched. The CDR3 spans 16 residues. Germline CDR1 and CDR2: SQVTM and ANQGSEA. In DNA form, the CDR3 reads TGCAGCGTTGAAGATCTGGGCGGGGGGGCAGGAGATACGCAGTATTTT. Amino acids: CSVEDLGGGAGDTQYF.

The chain uses TRBV5-1 and TRBJ1-1; D is unresolved. The CDR3 length is 15 residues. The germline CDR1 and CDR2 sequences are SGHRS and YFSETQ. V was trimmed by 3 bases and J by 2 bases, leaving 14 bases between them. The CDR3 region is CASSSDISRNTEAFF. CDR3 nucleotides: TGCGCCAGCAGCTCCGACATTTCCCGAAACACTGAAGCTTTCTTT.